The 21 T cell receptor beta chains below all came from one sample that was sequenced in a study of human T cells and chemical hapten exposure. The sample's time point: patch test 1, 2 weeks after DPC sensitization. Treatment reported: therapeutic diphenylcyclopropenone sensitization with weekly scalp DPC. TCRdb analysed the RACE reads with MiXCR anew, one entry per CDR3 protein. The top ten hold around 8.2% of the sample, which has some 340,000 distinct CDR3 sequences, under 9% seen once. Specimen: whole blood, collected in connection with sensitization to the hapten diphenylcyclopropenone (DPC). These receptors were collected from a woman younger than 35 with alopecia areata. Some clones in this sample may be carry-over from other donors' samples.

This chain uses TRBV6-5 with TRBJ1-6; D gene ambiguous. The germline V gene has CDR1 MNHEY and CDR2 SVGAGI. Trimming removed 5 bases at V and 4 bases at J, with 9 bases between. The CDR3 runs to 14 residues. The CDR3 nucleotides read TGTGCCAGCAGTCATCAGGTTTATAATTCACCCCTCCACTTT. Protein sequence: CASSHQVYNSPLHF.

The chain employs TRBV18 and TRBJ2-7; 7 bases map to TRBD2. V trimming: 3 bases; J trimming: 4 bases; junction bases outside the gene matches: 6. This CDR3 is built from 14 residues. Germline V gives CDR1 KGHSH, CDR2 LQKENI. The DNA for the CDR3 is TGTGCCAGCTCACCCGGGAGGTCGATATACGAGCAGTACTTC. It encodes CASSPGRSIYEQYF.

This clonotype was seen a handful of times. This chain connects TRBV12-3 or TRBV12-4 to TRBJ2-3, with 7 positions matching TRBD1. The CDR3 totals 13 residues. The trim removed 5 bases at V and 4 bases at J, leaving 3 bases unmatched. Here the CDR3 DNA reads TGTGCCAGCAGTCGACAGGGATCAGATACGCAGTATTTT. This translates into CASSRQGSDTQYF.

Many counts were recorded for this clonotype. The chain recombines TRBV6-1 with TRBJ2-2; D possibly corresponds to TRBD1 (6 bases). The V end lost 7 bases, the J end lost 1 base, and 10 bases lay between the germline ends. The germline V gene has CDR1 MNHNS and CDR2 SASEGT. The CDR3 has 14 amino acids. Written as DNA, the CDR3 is TGTGCCAGCAACAGGGCCTGGAACACCGGGGAGCTGTTTTTT. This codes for CASNRAWNTGELFF.

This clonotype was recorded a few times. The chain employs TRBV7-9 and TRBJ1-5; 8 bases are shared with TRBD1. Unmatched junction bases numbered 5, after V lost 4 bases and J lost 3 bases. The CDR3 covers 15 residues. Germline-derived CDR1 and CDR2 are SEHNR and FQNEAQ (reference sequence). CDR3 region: CASSSGTGYNQPQHF. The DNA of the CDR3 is TGTGCCAGCAGCTCGGGGACAGGCTACAATCAGCCCCAGCATTTT.

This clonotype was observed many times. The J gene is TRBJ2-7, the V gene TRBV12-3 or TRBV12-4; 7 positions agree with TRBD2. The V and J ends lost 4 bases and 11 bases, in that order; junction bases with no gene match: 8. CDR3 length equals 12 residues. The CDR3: CASSWEGSLKYF. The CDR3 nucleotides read TGTGCCAGCAGTTGGGAGGGTAGTTTGAAGTACTTC.

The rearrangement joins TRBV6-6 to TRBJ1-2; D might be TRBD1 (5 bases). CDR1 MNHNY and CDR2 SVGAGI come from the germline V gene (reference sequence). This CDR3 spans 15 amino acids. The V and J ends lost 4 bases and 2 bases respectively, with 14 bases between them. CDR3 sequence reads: CASSSFRGVNYGYTF. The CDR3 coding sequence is TGTGCCAGCAGTTCCTTCCGAGGGGTGAACTATGGCTACACCTTC.

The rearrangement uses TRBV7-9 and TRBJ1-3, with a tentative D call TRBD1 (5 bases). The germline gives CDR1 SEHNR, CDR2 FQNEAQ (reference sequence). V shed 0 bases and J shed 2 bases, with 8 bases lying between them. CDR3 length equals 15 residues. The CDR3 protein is CASSLAPRAGNTIYF. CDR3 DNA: TGTGCCAGCAGCTTAGCCCCCAGGGCTGGAAACACCATATATTTT.

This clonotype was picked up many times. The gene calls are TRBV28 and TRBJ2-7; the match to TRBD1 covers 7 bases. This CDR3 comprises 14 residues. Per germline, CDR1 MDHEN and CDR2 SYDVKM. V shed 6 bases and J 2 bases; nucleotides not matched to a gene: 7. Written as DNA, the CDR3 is TGTGCCAGCAGACTCGGACAGGCCACCTACGAGCAGTACTTC. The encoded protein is CASRLGQATYEQYF.

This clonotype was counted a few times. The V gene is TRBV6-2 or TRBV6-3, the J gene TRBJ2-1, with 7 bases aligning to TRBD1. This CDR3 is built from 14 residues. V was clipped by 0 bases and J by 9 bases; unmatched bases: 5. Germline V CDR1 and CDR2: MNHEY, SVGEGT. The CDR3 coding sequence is TGTGCCAGCAGTTACTCTGGAAGGGGGCGTGAGCAGTTCTTC. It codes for CASSYSGRGREQFF.

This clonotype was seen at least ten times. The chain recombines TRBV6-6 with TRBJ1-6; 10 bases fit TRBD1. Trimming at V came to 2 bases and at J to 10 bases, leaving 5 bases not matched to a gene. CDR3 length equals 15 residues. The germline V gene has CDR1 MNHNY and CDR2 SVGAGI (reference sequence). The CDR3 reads CASSYGTGERSPLHF. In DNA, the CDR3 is TGTGCCAGCAGTTACGGGACAGGGGAACGCTCACCCCTCCACTTT.

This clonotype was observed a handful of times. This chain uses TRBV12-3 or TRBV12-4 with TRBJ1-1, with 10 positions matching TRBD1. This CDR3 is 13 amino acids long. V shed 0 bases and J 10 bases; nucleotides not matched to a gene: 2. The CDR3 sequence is CASSLARTGGAFF. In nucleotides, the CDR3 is TGTGCCAGCAGTTTAGCCAGGACAGGGGGAGCTTTCTTT.

This CDR3 reads CSAPVGGHTYYGYTF. The DNA for the CDR3 is TGCAGCGCCCCTGTGGGGGGCCATACTTACTATGGCTACACCTTC. The genes are TRBV29-1 and TRBJ1-2; D may be TRBD1 (6 bases). The CDR3 length is 15 residues. V was cut by 7 bases and J by 3 bases, with 21 bases left in between. Germline CDR1 and CDR2: SQVTM and ANQGSEA.

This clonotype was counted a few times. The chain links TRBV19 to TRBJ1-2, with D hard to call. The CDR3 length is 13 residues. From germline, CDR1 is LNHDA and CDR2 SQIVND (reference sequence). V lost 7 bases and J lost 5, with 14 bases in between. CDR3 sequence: CASTAGLAYGYTF. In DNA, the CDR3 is TGTGCCAGTACGGCCGGTCTCGCATATGGCTACACCTTC.

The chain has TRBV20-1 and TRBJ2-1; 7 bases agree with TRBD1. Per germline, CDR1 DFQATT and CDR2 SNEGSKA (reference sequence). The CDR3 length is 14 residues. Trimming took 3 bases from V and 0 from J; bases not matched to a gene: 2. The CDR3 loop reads CSARGDSSYNEQFF. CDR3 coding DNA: TGCAGTGCTAGGGGGGACAGCTCCTACAATGAGCAGTTCTTC.

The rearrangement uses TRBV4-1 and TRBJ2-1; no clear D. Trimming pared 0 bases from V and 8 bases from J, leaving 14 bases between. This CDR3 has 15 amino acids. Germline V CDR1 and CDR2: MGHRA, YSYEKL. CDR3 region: CASSQEEYGQDEQFF. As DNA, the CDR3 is TGCGCCAGCAGCCAAGAGGAGTACGGTCAGGATGAGCAGTTCTTC.

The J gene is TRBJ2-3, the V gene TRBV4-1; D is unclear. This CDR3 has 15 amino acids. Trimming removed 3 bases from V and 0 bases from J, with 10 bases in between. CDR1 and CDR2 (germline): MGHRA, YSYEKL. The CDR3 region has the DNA TGCGCCAGCAGCCATGAGACACGGAGCACAGATACGCAGTATTTT. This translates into CASSHETRSTDTQYF.

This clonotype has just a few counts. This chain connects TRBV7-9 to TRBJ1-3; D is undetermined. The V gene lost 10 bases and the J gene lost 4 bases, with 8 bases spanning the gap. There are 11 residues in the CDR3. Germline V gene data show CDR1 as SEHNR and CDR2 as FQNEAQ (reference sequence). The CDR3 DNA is TGTGCCACCCGAGTCGGAAACACCATATATTTT. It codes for CATRVGNTIYF.

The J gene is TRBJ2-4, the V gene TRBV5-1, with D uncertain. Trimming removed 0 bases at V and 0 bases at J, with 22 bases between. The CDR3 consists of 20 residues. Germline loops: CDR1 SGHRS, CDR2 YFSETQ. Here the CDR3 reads CASSLAALTRGSLAKNIQYF. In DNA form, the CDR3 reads TGCGCCAGCAGCTTGGCAGCGTTAACCCGCGGATCCTTAGCCAAAAACATTCAGTACTTC.

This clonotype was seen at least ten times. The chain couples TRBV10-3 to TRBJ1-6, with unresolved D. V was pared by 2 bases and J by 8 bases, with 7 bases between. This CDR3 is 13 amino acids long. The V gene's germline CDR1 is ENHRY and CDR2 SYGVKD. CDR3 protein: CAISERMDSPLHF. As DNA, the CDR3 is TGTGCCATCAGTGAGAGGATGGATTCACCCCTCCACTTT.

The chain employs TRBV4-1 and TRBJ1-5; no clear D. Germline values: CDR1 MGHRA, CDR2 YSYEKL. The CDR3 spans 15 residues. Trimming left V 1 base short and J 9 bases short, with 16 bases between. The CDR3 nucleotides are TGCGCCAGCAGCCAAGCGGTGTCAGATGTAGGGCCCCAGCATTTT. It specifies CASSQAVSDVGPQHF.